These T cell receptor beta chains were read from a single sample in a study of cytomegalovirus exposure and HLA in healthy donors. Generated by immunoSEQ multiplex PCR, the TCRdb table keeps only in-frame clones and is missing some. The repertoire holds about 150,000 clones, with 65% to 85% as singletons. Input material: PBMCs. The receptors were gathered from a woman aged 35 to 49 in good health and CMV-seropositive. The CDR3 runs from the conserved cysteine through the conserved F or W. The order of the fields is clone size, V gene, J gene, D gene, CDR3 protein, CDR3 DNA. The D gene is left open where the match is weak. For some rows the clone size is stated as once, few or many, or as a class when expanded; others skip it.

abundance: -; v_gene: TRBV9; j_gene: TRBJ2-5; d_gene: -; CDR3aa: CASGGGLGAYQETQYF; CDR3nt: TGTGCCAGTGGGGGGGGCCTGGGCGCGTACCAAGAGACCCAGTACTTC
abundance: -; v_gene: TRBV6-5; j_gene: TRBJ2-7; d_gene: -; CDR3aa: CASTPRDSYEQYF; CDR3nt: TGTGCCAGCACTCCGCGGGACTCCTACGAGCAGTACTTC
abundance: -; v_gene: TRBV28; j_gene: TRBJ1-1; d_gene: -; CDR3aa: CASRGEIMNTEAFF; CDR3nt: TGTGCCAGCAGGGGAGAAATTATGAACACTGAAGCTTTCTTT
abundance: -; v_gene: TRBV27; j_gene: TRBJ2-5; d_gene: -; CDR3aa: CASSSRDSWTQYF; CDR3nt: TGTGCCAGCAGTTCCCGGGATAGCTGGACCCAGTACTTC
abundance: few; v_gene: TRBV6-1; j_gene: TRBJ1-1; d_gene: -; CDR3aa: CASSGRNLRVSTEAFF; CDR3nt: TGTGCCAGCAGTGGACGCAATCTGAGGGTTTCCACTGAAGCTTTCTTT
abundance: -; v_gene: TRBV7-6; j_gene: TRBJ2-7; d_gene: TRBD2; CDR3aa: CASSSSGTYEQYF; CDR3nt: TGTGCCAGCAGCTCCAGCGGGACCTACGAGCAGTACTTC
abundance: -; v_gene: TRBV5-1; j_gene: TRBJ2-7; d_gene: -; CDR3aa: CASSLAGVGGESLEQYF; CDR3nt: TGCGCCAGCAGCTTGGCCGGCGTAGGGGGAGAAAGTCTCGAGCAGTACTTC
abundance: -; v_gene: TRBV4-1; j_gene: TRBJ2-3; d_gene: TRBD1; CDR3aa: CASSQDPTGGAVDTQYF; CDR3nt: TGCGCCAGCAGCCAAGATCCGACAGGGGGCGCAGTAGATACGCAGTATTTT
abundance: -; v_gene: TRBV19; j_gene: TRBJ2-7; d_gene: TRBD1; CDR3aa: CASSIAGTGAYEQYF; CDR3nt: TGTGCCAGTAGTATAGCCGGGACAGGAGCCTACGAGCAGTACTTC
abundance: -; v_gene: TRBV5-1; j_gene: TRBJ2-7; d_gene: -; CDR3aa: CASSLRGTPYEQYF; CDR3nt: TGCGCCAGCAGCTTGAGGGGGACGCCCTACGAGCAGTACTTC
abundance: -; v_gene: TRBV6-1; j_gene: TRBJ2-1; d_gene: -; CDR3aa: CASSERGSDEQFF; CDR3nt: TGTGCCAGCAGTGAAAGGGGGTCGGATGAGCAGTTCTTC
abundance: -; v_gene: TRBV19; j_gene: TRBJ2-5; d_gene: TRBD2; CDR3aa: CASSRRPSGRMETQYF; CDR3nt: TGTGCCAGTAGTAGGAGACCTAGCGGGAGAATGGAGACCCAGTACTTC
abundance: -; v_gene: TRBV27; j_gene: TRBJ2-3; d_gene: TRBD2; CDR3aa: CASSARELAGVGTQYF; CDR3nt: TGTGCCAGCAGTGCCCGGGAACTAGCGGGAGTCGGTACGCAGTATTTT
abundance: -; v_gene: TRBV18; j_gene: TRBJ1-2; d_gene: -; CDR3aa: CASSLETVYGYTF; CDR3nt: TGTGCCAGCTCACTCGAGACAGTCTATGGCTACACCTTC
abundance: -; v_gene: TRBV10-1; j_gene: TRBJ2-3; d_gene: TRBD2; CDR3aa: CASSPLAGAYTQYF; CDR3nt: TGCGCCAGCAGCCCTCTAGCGGGGGCATATACGCAGTATTTT
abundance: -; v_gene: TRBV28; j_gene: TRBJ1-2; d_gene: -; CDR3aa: CASLGGGAPYGYTF; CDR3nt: TGTGCCAGTTTAGGCGGGGGGGCGCCTTATGGCTACACCTTC
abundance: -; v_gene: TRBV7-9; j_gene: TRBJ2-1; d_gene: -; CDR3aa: CASSSGVHEQFF; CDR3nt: TGTGCCAGCAGCTCCGGGGTCCATGAGCAGTTCTTC
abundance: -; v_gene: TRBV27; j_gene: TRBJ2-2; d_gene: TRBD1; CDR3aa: CASTRDRKSGELFF; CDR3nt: TGTGCCAGCACTCGGGACAGAAAATCCGGGGAGCTGTTTTTT
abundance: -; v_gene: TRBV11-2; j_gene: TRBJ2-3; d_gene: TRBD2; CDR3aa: CASSFWTSGRTDTQYF; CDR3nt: TGTGCCAGCAGCTTTTGGACTAGCGGCCGCACAGATACGCAGTATTTT
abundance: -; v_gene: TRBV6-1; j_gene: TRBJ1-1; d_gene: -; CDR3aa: CASSESGYTEAFF; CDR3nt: TGTGCCAGCAGTGAATCCGGGTACACTGAAGCTTTCTTT
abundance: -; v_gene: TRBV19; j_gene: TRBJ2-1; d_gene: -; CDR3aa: CASSIGGNNEQFF; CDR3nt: TGTGCCAGTAGTATAGGAGGCAACAATGAGCAGTTCTTC
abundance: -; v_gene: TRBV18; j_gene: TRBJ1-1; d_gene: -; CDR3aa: CASSPSRGQQPTEAFF; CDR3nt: TGTGCCAGCTCACCATCCCGCGGACAGCAGCCCACTGAAGCTTTCTTT
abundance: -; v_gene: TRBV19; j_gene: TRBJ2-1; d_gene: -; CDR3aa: CASSRREGLTDEQFF; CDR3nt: TGTGCCAGTAGTAGGCGGGAAGGCCTCACCGATGAGCAGTTCTTC
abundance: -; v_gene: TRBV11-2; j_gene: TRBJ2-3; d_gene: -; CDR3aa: CASSSLTRDTQYF; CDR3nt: TGTGCCAGCAGCTCCCTTACCAGAGATACGCAGTATTTT
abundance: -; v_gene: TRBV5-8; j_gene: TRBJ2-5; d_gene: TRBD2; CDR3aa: CASLGGILETQYF; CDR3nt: TGTGCCAGTCTGGGGGGGATTCTGGAGACCCAGTACTTC
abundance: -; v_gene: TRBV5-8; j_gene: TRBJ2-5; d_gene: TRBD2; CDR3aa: CASSLPLAGAETQYF; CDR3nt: TGTGCCAGCAGCCTCCCTTTAGCGGGAGCGGAGACCCAGTACTTC